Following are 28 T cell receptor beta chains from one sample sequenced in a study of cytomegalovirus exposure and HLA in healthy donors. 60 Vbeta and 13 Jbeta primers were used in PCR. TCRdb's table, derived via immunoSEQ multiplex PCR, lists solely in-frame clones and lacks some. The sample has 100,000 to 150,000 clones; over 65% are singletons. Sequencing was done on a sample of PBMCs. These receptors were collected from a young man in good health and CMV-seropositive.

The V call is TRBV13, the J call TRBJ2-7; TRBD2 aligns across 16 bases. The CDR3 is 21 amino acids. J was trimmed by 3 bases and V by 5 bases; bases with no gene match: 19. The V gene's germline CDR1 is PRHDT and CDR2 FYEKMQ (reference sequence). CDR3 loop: CASSSTEGPGTSGRGGYEQYF. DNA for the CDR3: TGTGCCAGCAGCAGCACTGAGGGGCCCGGGACTAGCGGGAGGGGGGGCTACGAGCAGTACTTC.

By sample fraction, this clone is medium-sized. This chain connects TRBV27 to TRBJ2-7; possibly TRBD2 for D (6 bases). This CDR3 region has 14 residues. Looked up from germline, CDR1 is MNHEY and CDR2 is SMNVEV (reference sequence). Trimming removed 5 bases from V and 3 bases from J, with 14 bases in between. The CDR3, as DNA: TGTGCCAGCAGTCCCGGGACTGTTTACTACGAGCAGTACTTC. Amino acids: CASSPGTVYYEQYF.

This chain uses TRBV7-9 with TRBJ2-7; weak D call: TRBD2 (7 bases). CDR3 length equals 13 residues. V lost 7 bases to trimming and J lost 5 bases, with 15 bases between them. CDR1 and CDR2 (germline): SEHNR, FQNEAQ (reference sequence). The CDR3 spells CASNRGGADEQYF. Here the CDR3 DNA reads TGTGCCAGCAACCGTGGGGGGGCCGACGAGCAGTACTTC.

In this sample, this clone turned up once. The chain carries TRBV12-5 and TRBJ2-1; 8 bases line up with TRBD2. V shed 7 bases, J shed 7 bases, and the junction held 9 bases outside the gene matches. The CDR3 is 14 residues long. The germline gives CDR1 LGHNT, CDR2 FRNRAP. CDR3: CASAPTGGANEQFF. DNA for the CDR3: TGTGCTAGTGCTCCTACGGGGGGGGCGAATGAGCAGTTCTTC.

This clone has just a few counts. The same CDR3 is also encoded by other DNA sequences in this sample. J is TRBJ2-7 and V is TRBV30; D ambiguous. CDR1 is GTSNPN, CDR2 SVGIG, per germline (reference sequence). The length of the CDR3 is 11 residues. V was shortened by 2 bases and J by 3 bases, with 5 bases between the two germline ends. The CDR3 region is CAWSPGYEQYF. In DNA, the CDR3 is TGTGCCTGGAGTCCCGGCTACGAGCAGTACTTC.

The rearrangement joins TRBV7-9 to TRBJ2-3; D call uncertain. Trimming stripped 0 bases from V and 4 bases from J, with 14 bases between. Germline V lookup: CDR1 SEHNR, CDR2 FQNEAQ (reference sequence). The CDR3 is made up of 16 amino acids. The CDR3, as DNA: TGTGCCAGCAGCTTAGCAGAACTACTGCTCCCAGATACGCAGTATTTT. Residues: CASSLAELLLPDTQYF.

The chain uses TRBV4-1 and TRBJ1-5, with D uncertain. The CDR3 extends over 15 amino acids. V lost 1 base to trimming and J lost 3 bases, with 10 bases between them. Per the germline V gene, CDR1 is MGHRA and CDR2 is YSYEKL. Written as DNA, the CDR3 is TGCGCCAGCAGCCAAGTGGGCCAGGACAATCAGCCCCAGCATTTT. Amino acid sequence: CASSQVGQDNQPQHF.

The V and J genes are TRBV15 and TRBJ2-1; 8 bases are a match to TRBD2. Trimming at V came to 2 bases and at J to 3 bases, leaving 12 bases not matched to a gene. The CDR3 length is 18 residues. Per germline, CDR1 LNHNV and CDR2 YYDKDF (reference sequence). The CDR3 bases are TGTGCCACCAGCAGATACTCCGCGGGGCTAGCGGGCTACAATGAGCAGTTCTTC. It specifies CATSRYSAGLAGYNEQFF.

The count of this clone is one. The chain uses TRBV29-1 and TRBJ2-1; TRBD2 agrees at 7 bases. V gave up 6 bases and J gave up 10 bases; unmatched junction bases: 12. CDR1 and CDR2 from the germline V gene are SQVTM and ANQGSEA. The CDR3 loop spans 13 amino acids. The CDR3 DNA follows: TGCAGCGTAACAACCGGGAGGCCGGCCGAGCAGTTCTTC. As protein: CSVTTGRPAEQFF.

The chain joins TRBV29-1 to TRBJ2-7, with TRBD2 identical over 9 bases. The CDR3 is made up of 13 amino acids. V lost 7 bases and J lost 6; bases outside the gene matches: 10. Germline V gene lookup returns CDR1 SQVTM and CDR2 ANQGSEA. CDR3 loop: CSALTSGRGEQYF. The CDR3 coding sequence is TGCAGCGCCCTGACTAGCGGCCGTGGCGAGCAGTACTTC.

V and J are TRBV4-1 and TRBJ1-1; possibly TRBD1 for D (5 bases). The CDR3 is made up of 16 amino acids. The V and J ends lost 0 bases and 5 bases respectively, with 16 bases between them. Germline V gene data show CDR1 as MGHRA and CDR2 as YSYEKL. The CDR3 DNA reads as TGCGCCAGCAGCCAAGAACGGGGGGGAAGGGGAACTGAAGCTTTCTTT. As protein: CASSQERGGRGTEAFF.

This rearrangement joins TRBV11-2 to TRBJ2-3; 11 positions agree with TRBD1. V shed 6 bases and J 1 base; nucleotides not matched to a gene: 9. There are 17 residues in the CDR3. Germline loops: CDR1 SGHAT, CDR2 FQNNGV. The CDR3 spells CASSPRTGGLGTDTQYF. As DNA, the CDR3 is TGTGCCAGCAGTCCTCGGACAGGGGGCTTGGGCACAGATACGCAGTATTTT.

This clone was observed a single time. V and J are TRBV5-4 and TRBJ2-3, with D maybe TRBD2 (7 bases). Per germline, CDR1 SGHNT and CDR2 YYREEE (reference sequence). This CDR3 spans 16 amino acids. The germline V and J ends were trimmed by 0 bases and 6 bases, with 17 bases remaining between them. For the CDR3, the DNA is TGTGCCAGCAGCTTGGGAGGGGGAGGGCCCGCCGATACGCAGTATTTT. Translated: CASSLGGGGPADTQYF.

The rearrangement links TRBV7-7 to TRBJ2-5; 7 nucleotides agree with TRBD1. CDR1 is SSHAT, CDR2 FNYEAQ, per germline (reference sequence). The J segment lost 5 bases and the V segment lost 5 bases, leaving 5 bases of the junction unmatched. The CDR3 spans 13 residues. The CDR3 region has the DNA TGTGCCAGCAGCGCCGACAGGGACGAGACCCAGTACTTC. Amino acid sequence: CASSADRDETQYF.

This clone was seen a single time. In nucleotides, the CDR3 is TGTGCCAGCAGCGCACAGGGGGCGAGTCAAGAGACCCAGTACTTC. It yields the protein CASSAQGASQETQYF. The gene calls are TRBV9 and TRBJ2-5; 9 bases are a match to TRBD1. Germline assignment: CDR1 SGDLS and CDR2 YYNGEE. With 3 bases clipped from V and 2 bases from J, the junction kept 5 bases outside the gene matches. The CDR3 is 15 amino acids.

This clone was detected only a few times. The CDR3 DNA is TGTGCCAGCAGCCCACTAGCGGGAGGGAGGGAGCAGTACTTC. It is translated as CASSPLAGGREQYF. The chain joins TRBV14 to TRBJ2-7, with TRBD2 matching 13 bases. CDR3 length equals 14 residues. The germline V gene has CDR1 SGHDN and CDR2 FVKESK. Losses at the gene ends were 4 bases for V and 7 bases for J; bases not matched to a gene: 4.

The DNA for the CDR3 is TGTGCCAGTAAGCGCACAGGGGGGATAGGCGACTACGAGCAGTACTTC. Translating it yields CASKRTGGIGDYEQYF. The chain has TRBV19 and TRBJ2-7; 8 positions agree with TRBD1. This CDR3 comprises 16 residues. V lost 7 bases to trimming and J lost 3 bases; unmatched junction nucleotides: 14. Germline V gene sequence: CDR1 LNHDA, CDR2 SQIVND (reference sequence).

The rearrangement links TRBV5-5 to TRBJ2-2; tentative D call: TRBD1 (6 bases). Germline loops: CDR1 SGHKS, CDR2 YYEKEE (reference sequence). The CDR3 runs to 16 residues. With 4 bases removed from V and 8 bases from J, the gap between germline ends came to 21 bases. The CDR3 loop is CASSLLLTGKAGELFF. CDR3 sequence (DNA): TGTGCCAGCAGCCTTCTTCTCACAGGGAAGGCTGGGGAGCTGTTTTTT.

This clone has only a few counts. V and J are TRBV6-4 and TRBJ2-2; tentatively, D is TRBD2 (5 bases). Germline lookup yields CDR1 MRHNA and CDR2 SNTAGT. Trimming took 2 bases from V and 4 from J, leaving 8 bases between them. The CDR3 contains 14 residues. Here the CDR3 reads CASSDRAGTGELFF. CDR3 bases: TGTGCCAGCAGTGACAGGGCGGGCACCGGGGAGCTGTTTTTT.

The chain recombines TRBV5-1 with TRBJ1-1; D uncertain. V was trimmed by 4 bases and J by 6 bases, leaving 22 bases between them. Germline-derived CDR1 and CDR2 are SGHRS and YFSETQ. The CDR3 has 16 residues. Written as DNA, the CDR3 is TGCGCCAGCAGCCCCCTGCTGGAGGGATCGGGCGCTGAAGCTTTCTTT. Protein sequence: CASSPLLEGSGAEAFF.

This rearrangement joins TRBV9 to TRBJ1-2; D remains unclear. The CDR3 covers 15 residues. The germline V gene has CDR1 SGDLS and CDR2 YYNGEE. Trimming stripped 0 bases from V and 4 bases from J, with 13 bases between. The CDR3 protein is CASSVEAVPSYGYTF. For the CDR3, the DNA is TGTGCCAGCAGCGTAGAAGCGGTCCCATCCTATGGCTACACCTTC.

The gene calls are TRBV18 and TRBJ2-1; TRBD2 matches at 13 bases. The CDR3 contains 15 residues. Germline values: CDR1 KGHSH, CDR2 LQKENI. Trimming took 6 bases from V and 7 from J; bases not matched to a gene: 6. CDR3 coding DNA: TGTGCCAGCTCTCCTTCGACTAGCGGGAGGAATGAGCAGTTCTTC. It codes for CASSPSTSGRNEQFF. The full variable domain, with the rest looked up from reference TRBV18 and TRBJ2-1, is NAGVMQNPRHLVRRRGQEARLRCSPMKGHSHVYWYRQLPEEGLKFMVYLQKENIIDESGMPKERFSAEFPKEGPSILRIQQVVRGDSAAYFCASSPSTSGRNEQFFGPGTRLTVL.

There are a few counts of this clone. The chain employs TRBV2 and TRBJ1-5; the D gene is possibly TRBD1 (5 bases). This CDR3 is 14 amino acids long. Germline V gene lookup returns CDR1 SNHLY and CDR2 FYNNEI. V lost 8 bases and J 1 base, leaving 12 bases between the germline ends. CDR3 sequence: CASRAGVSNQPQHF. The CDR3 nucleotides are TGTGCCAGCCGGGCGGGGGTCAGCAATCAGCCCCAGCATTTT.

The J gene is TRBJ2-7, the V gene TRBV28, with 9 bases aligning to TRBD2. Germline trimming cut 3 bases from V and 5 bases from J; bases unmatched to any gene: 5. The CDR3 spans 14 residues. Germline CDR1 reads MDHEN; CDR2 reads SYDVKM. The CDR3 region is CASSLGGRGNEQYF. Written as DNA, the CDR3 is TGTGCCAGCAGTTTGGGCGGGAGGGGTAACGAGCAGTACTTC.

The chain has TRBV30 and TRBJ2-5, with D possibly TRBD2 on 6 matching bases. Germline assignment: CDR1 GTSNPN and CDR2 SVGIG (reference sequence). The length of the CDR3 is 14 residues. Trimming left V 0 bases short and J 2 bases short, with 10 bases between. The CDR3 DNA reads TGTGCCTGGAGTGTAGTAGGGAGGCAAGAGACCCAGTACTTC. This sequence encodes CAWSVVGRQETQYF. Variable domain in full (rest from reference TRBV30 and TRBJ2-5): SQTIHQWPATLVQPVGSPLSLECTVEGTSNPNLYWYRQAAGRGLQLLFYSVGIGQISSEVPQNLSASRPQDRQFILSSKKLLLSDSGFYLCAWSVVGRQETQYFGPGTRLLVL.

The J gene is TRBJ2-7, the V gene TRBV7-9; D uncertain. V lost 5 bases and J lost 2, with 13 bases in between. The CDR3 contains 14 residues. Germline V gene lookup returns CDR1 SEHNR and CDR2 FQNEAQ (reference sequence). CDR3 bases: TGTGCCAGCAGCCCATCCAAGACTCCCTACGAGCAGTACTTC. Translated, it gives CASSPSKTPYEQYF.

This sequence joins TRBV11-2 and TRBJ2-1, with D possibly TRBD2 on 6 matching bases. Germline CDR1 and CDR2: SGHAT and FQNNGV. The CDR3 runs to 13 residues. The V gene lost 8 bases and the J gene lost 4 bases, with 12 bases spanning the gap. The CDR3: CASGSSDYNEQFF. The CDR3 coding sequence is TGTGCCAGCGGTTCTAGCGATTACAATGAGCAGTTCTTC.

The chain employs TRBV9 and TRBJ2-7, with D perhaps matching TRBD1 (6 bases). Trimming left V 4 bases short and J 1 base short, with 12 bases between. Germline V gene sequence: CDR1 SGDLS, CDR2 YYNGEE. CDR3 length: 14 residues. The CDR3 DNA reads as TGTGCCAGCAGCACAGCAGGGGATTCCTACGAGCAGTACTTC. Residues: CASSTAGDSYEQYF.